This T cell receptor beta chain stems from a study of post-analysis software for immune sequencing data. Overall study context: Progressive-relapsing, secondary progressive and relapsing-remitting multiple sclerosis were among the disease courses included.

Findings and limits, study-wide: For normalized Chao1 diversity, multiple sclerosis patients scored significantly lower than controls did. When the samples were clustered directly with F measure, those that had been prepared in the same batch showed strong co-clustering. In patients, TRBV5-6, TRBV5-1 and TRBV20-1 belonged to four or five TRBV segments found more frequently than in controls.

Concerning this clonotype itself: Its antigen is unknown.

Prepared TCR beta cDNA libraries contained unique molecular identifiers. From the PCR reads, TCRdb called clonotypes with MiXCR, one entry per CDR3 protein. The repertoire includes approximately 690,000 distinct CDR3 sequences, over 45% of them detected once, and approximately 11% sits in the top ten. Germline V gene lookup returns CDR1 LNHNV and CDR2 YYDKDF (reference sequence). V lost 4 bases and J lost 2; bases outside the gene matches: 12. The CDR3 loop spans 18 amino acids. This chain uses TRBV15 with TRBJ1-5; 9 nucleotides line up with TRBD1. The sequenced material came from blood. The receptor was isolated from a girl between 2 and 10 years old with multiple sclerosis. CDR3 in DNA: TGTGCCACCAGCACCGGGACAGGGATGGGGTCGGGCAATCAGCCCCAGCATTTT. It is translated as CATSTGTGMGSGNQPQHF.